This TCR beta chain was sequenced for a study of CXCR3-negative and CXCR3-positive naive CD8 T cells. Study-level findings and limits: CXCR3-expressing naive cells carried TRB CDR3s more hydrophobic than those of CXCR3-negative naive cells.

Preparation of TRB cDNA libraries relied on 5' RACE carrying UMI labels. Following a re-call of the 5' RACE reads, TCRdb has one entry per CDR3 protein and lacks DNA. This table holds 100,000 to 150,000 distinct CDR3 sequences. The germline gives CDR1 SGHRS, CDR2 YFSETQ. CDR3 size: 15 residues. By phenotype, naive CD8+ T cells were CD45RO-CCR7+CD27+CD95-. On this clonotype itself: Its specificity is not known.

The TCR originated in a human donor in good health. Some clones in this sample may be carry-over from other donors' samples. The sample taken for sequencing was naive CXCR3+ CD8+ T cells from blood. Sample subset: CD45RO-CCR7+CD27+CD95- naive CD8+ T cells expressing CXCR3 (TNR3+). V gene TRBV5-1 combines with J gene TRBJ2-4; TCRdb's D call of TRBD1 is untestable without DNA. Here the CDR3 reads CASKVEPGQGNIQYF.